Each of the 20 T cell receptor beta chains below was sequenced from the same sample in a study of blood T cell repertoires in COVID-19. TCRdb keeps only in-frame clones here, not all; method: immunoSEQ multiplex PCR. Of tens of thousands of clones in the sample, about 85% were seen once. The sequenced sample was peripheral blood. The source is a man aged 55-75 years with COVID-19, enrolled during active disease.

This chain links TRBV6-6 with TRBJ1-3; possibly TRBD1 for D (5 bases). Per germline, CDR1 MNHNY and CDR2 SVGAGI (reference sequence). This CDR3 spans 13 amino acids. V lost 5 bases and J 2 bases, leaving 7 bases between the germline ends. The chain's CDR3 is CASSGGTGNTIYF. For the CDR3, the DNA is TGTGCCAGCAGTGGGGGGACTGGAAACACCATATATTTT.

DNA of the CDR3: TGTGCCAGCTCACCATTTGGACAGGGAAACACTGAAGCTTTCTTT. Its protein is CASSPFGQGNTEAFF. The V gene is TRBV18, the J gene TRBJ1-1; 8 positions agree with TRBD1. The CDR3 sequence is 15 residues long. The V gene end was trimmed by 2 bases and the J gene end by 2 bases; junction bases not matched to a gene: 4. The V gene's germline CDR1 is KGHSH and CDR2 LQKENI.

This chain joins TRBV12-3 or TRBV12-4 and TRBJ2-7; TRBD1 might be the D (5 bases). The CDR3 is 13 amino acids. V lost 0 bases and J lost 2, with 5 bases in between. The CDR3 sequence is CASSLAGPYEQYF. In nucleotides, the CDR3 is TGTGCCAGCAGTTTAGCGGGGCCCTACGAGCAGTACTTC.

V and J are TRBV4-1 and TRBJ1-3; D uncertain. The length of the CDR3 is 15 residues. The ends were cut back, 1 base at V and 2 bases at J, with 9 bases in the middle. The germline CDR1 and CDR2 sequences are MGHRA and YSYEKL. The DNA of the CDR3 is TGCGCCAGCAGCCAAGTCCCCGGGACTGGAAACACCATATATTTT. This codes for CASSQVPGTGNTIYF.

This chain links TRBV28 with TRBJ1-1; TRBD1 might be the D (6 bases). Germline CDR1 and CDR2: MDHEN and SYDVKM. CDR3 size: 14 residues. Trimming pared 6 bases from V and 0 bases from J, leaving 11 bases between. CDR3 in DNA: TGTGCCAGCAGCCTTACAGGGATGAACACTGAAGCTTTCTTT. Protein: CASSLTGMNTEAFF.

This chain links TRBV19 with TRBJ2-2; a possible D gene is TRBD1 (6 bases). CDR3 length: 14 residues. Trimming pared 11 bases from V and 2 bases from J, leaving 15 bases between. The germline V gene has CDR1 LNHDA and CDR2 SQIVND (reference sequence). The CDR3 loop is CASRDILNTGELFF. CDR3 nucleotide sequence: TGTGCCTCTCGGGACATCCTTAACACCGGGGAGCTGTTTTTT.

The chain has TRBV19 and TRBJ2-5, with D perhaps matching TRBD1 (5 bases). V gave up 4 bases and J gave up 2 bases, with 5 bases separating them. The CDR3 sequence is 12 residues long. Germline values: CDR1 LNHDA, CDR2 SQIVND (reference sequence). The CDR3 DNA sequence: TGTGCCAGTAGTAGACAGCAAGAGACCCAGTACTTC. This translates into CASSRQQETQYF.

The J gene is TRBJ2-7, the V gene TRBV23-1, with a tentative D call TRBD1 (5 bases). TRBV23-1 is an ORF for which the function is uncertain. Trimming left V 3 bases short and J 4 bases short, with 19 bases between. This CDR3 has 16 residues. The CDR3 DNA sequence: TGCGCCAGCAGTCACCCAGGGCCCGGAAGTTTTTACGAGCAGTACTTC. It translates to CASSHPGPGSFYEQYF.

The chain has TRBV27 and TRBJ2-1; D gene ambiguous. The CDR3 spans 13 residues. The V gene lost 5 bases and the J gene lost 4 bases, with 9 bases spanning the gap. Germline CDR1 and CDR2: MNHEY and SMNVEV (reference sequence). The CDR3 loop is CASSIQPYNEQFF. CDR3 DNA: TGTGCCAGCAGTATACAGCCTTACAATGAGCAGTTCTTC.

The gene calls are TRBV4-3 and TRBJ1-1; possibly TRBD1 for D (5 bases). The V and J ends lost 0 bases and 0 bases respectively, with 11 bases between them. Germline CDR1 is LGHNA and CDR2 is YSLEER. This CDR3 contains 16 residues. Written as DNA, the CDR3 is TGCGCCAGCAGCCAAGAAGAGACACAGGTGAACACTGAAGCTTTCTTT. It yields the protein CASSQEETQVNTEAFF.

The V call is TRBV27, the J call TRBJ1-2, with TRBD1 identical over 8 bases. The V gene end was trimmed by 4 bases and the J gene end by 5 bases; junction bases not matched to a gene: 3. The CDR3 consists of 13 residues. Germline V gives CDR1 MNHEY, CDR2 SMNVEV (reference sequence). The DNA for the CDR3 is TGTGCCAGCAGTTCCCGACAGGGGTATGGCTACACCTTC. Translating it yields CASSSRQGYGYTF.

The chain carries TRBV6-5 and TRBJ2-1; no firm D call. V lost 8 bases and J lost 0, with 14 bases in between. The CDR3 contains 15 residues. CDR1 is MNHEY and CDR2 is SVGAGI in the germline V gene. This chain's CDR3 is CASLKLLSSYNEQFF. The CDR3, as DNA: TGTGCCAGCCTAAAGCTCTTGAGCTCCTACAATGAGCAGTTCTTC.

CDR3 amino acids: CASTSSSRGSFYTF. The CDR3, as DNA: TGTGCCAGTACCTCCTCCTCCCGGGGGAGTTTCTACACCTTC. The rearrangement uses TRBV19 and TRBJ1-2; perhaps TRBD1 as D (5 bases). The germline V gene has CDR1 LNHDA and CDR2 SQIVND (reference sequence). The CDR3 is made up of 14 amino acids. The V and J ends lost 7 bases and 10 bases respectively, with 22 bases between them. The whole variable domain, filled in from reference TRBV19 and TRBJ1-2, reads DGGITQSPKYLFRKEGQNVTLSCEQNLNHDAMYWYRQDPGQGLRLIYYSQIVNDFQKGDIAEGYSVSREKKESFPLTVTSAQKNPTAFYLCASTSSSRGSFYTFGSGTRLTVV.

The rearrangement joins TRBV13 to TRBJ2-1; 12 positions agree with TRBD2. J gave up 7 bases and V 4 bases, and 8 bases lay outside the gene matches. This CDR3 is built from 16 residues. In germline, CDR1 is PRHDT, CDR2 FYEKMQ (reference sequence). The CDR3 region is CASSSNQGLAGNEQFF. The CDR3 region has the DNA TGTGCCAGCAGCTCGAATCAAGGACTAGCGGGGAATGAGCAGTTCTTC.

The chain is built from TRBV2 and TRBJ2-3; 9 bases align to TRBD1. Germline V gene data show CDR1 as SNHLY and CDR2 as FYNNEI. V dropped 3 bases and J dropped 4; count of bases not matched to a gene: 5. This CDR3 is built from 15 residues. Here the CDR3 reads CASSEWDRVADTQYF. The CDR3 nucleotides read TGTGCCAGCAGTGAGTGGGACAGGGTTGCAGATACGCAGTATTTT.

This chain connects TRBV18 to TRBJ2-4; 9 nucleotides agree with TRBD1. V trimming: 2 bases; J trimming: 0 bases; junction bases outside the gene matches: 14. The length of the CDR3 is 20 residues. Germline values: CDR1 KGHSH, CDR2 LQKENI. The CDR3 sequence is CASSPGTGKLKGGAKNIQYF. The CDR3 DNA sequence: TGTGCCAGCTCACCAGGGACAGGGAAACTTAAGGGGGGAGCCAAAAACATTCAGTACTTC.

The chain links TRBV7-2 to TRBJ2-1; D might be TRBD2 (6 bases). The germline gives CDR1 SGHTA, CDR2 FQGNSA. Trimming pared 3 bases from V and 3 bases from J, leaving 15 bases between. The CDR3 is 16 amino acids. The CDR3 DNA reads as TGTGCCAGCAGCTTTTCGCGGGACCGAAACTACAATGAGCAGTTCTTC. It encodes CASSFSRDRNYNEQFF.

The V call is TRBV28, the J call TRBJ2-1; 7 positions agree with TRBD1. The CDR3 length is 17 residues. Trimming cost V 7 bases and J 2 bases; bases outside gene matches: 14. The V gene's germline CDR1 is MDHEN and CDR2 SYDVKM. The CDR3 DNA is TGTGCCAGCACGGGACAGTCTCGTCTCAATCCCTACAATGAGCAGTTCTTC. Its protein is CASTGQSRLNPYNEQFF.

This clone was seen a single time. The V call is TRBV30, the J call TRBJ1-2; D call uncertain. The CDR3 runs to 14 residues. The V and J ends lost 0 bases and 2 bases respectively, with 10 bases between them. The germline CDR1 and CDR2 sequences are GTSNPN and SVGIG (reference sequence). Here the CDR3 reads CAWSVRVNNYGYTF. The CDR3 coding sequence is TGTGCCTGGAGTGTACGGGTCAACAACTATGGCTACACCTTC.

CDR3 amino acids: CASSLVDRGLYGYTF. In nucleotides, the CDR3 is TGTGCCAGCAGCCTGGTTGACAGGGGGCTCTATGGCTACACCTTC. This chain joins TRBV7-9 and TRBJ1-2; TRBD1 matches at 10 bases. The J segment lost 4 bases and the V segment lost 5 bases, leaving 7 bases of the junction unmatched. The CDR3 extends over 15 amino acids. CDR1 and CDR2 (germline): SEHNR, FQNEAQ (reference sequence). The whole variable domain, remainder taken from reference TRBV7-9 and TRBJ1-2, is DTGVSQNPRHKITKRGQNVTFRCDPISEHNRLYWYRQTLGQGPEFLTYFQNEAQLEKSRLLSDRFSAERPKGSFSTLEIQRTEQGDSAMYLCASSLVDRGLYGYTFGSGTRLTVV.